This T cell receptor (beta chain) was recovered during a study of blood T cell repertoires in COVID-19. The CDR3 length is 15 residues. Trimming removed 4 bases from V and 6 bases from J; junction bases left unmatched: 11. Per the germline V gene, CDR1 is SGHTA and CDR2 is FQGTGA. In the source study's methods: Reference gene primers were amplified, and this amplification served to estimate nucleated cell counts. Produced via immunoSEQ multiplex PCR; TCRdb's table is partial and in-frame only. V and J calls and clone size follow that table, whereas D and trimming were derived from the DNA. Among fewer than 350,000 clones listed, 80% to 85% were seen once.

Source material: peripheral blood. The rearrangement links TRBV7-3 to TRBJ1-1, with 7 bases aligning to TRBD1. The sequence derives from a woman between 55 and 75 years old with active or convalescent COVID-19. The CDR3 sequence is CASSSTGLGIAEAFF. The CDR3 DNA reads as TGTGCCAGCAGCTCGACAGGGTTGGGAATAGCTGAAGCTTTCTTT.